A single T cell receptor (beta chain) is shown here with its context. The antigen remains unidentified. From germline, CDR1 is SGHRS and CDR2 YFSETQ. This CDR3 has 17 residues. V shed 4 bases and J shed 5 bases, with 23 bases lying between them. Repertoires were generated with immunoSEQ multiplex PCR, while TCRdb's copy carries only in-frame clones and drops some. The data show 110,000 or so clones, 90% seen once. Time point in this sample: week 11, during vaccination. A single vaccine dose contained 300 ug of mutant IDH1 20-mer peptide, and topical imiquimod was used with it. The data belong to a study of a mutant IDH1 vaccine in newly diagnosed glioma. Turning to the study itself: Among treated patients, roughly 60% were male and around 40% female, and mean age was 40.4 years.

This receptor was obtained from a woman aged 45 to 65 with glioma. The chain links TRBV5-1 to TRBJ2-3, with D possibly TRBD2 on 6 matching bases. The sequences come from PBMCs, collected from a glioma patient whose treatment included an IDH1 peptide vaccine. The CDR3 DNA reads TGCGCCAGCAGCCCAGCCGGGAGAACGGCAGGTGGAGATACGCAGTATTTT. This translates into CASSPAGRTAGGDTQYF.